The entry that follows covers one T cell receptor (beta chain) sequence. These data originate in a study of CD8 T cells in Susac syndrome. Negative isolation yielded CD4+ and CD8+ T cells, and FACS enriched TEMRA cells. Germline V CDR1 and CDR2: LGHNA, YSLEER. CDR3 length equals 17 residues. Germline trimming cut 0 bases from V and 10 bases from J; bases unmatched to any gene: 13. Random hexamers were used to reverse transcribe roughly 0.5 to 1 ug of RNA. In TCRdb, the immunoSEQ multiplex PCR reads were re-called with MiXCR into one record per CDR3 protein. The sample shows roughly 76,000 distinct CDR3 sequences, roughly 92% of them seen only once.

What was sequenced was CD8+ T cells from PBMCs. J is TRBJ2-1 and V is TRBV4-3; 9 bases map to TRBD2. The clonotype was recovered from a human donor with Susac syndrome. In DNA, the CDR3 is TGCGCCAGCAGCCAAGAACTGGCGGGAGGGCCGGGACACGAGCAGTTCTTC. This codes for CASSQELAGGPGHEQFF.